This T cell receptor (beta chain) was captured in a study of cytomegalovirus exposure and HLA in healthy donors (dated 2017 in TCRdb). At the level of the whole study: An earlier analysis of some 620 of the donors reported 276 Gb of sequence data and 117 million unique TCR beta sequences obtained from around 180 million T cells. About 330 gigabases of sequencing data and around 90 million unique TCR sequences made up an early release that covered over 550 HLA-typed donors. Of the 398 genotyped donors, approximately 80% fell in the genetic ancestry cluster associated with self-reported Caucasian donors. The study aimed to test whether cataloging public T cell receptors could reveal signatures of past pathogen exposure. The study profiled the T cell repertoires of some 610 subjects by immunosequencing and related them to cytomegalovirus serostatus. Besides the first cohort of around 700 subjects, a separate validation cohort made up of 90 to 150 different subjects was used. High-throughput TCR immunosequencing, statistical association of individual TCRs with disease status, and machine learning were combined to predict cytomegalovirus infection status. A later analysis re-analyzed previously published TCR beta repertoires from about 600 donors and added high-resolution HLA genotyping to study TCR occurrence patterns. Rather than using new phenotypic data, the later analysis identified candidate immune exposures from TCR beta sequences and from how often those sequences occurred across donors. An earlier analysis of some 500 of the donors used high-throughput TCR beta sequencing to judge whether each TCR beta V gene segment behaved as functional or pseudogenic. Donor age, sex, ethnicity and CMV serostatus were collected together with the repertoire data. A later genetic analysis took genome-wide SNP genotypes for about 65% of the 666 donors and used that subset as a discovery cohort. Every discovery cohort repertoire had been produced on one sequencing platform. Both class I and class II loci were covered by HLA typing, at four-digit resolution. Typing coverage differed by locus: A, B, C, DRB1 and DQB1 were typed in about 629-630 donors, DQA1 in about 550, DPA1 in some 570, and DPB1 in approximately 450. Because of strong linkage in the cohort, four to six DR-DQ haplotypes were treated as single units for association and clustering. Among under 450 genotyped donors of the cohort, an average of approximately 230,000 unique TCR beta nucleotide sequences were sequenced per donor, roughly a sixth of them non-productive.

From cysteine to phenylalanine, the CDR3 is 15 amino acids long. Only the CDR3 part of the read is kept: 45 bases, read in frame from the first base. CDR1 and CDR2 are drawn from the germline V gene: MNHEY, SVGAGI. Germline trimming amounts to 6 bases on V and 4 bases on J, with 7 as the count of junction bases outside the gene matches. The cohort was made up of about 610 healthy bone marrow donors. Cohort members were all nominally healthy when sampled, although unrecorded immune exposures were likely present. The donor was CMV seronegative and belonged to the group of 380 or so seronegative cohort members. A peripheral blood sample was provided by each donor, and peripheral blood mononuclear cells were used for TCR beta sequencing. Genomic DNA extraction from the blood cell samples was performed with the Qiagen DNeasy Blood Extraction Kit. Notes on this clone: Its antigen is not yet known. No much larger clone is present one base from it, and per-base qualities are unavailable.

To prepare the library, the immunoSEQ multiplex PCR assay was applied. For the multiplex PCR, a mixture combining 60 forward primers for TCR Vbeta segments and 13 reverse primers for TCR Jbeta segments was used. The CDR3 region of rearranged TCR beta genes was amplified from genomic DNA with a multiplex PCR assay. Amplified TCR beta libraries were sequenced as 87-base-pair reads on the Illumina HiSeq System. Per the authors' processing: A later analysis counted about 80 million unique TCR beta chains across the 690 or so repertoires, and 10 million to 11 million of these chains were shared by at least two donors. Raw reads were error-corrected and collapsed into unique sequences by a nearest-neighbor algorithm in which closely related sequences were merged to remove PCR and sequencing errors. CDR3 sequences were aligned to IMGT reference sequences to assign V, D and J gene segments. For a sequence to be retained, a match of at least six nucleotides was required to both a V gene segment and a J gene segment. A rearrangement counted as productive if the CDR3 had no stop codons and remained in frame with V and J, and every other rearrangement counted as non-productive. CDR3 was defined by IMGT convention, running from the second conserved V-encoded cysteine to the conserved J-encoded phenylalanine. Sequences without an unambiguous match to a single V gene segment were excluded from the earlier analysis of 450 to 650 of the donors. An earlier analysis of 587 of the donors called V segments functional above 56.7% productive rearrangements and segregating when the between-donor standard deviation exceeded 5%. A statistical classification framework was built for diagnosing cytomegalovirus status from the catalog of TCR beta chain sequences. In a later analysis, TCR nucleotide sequences were compared against IMGT/GENE-DB human TR gene sequences so that V and J genes could be assigned. The TCRdist pipeline was used in a later analysis to assign CDR3 sequences and most-parsimonious VDJ recombination scenarios. In a later analysis, each TCR beta chain was defined by its CDR3 amino acid sequence together with its V-gene family, and reads without a unique V-gene family were excluded. In a later analysis, 500 to 700 highly shared, low-generation-probability nucleotide sequences were removed to address suspected cross-contamination and a sequencing artifact. In a later analysis, a clonal expansion index for each public chain was calculated from normalized within-repertoire ranks of inferred template counts. In a later analysis, generation probabilities were computed using a VDJ recombination model fitted to out-of-frame rearrangements, and the results were checked against IGoR. In a later analysis, TCR-TCR, TCR-HLA and TCR-CMV co-occurrence was scored with hypergeometric tests, and a repertoire-size bias correction was applied to TCR pairs. To estimate false discovery rates, a later analysis permuted the HLA or CMV assignments 20 times. In a later analysis, co-occurring TCRs were grouped using DBSCAN, with TCRdist sequence similarity added in when clustering inside HLA-allele-positive subsets. Co-occurrence clustering excluded repertoires with fewer than 30,000 or more than 120,000 public chains, plus five with anomalous nucleotide sharing. The source is immuneACCESS, and TCRdb retained only in-frame sequences with V and J called. Part of the clones is not carried over; for the studies checked, unresolved V genes explain less than half of this, and the remainder is unexplained. Clone size and V and J calls were adopted from that table, with D and trimming inferred from the DNA. Here the sample has over 150,000 clones; 65% to 85% occur a single time. Of the sample, nearly 3% is held by the ten largest clones.

General findings and caveats noted by the study authors: The 87-base-pair reads could not distinguish some IMGT-functional V segments, including TRBV6-2 and TRBV6-3, so those segments were excluded. CMV serostatus was the only immune exposure information available for the cohort. According to the authors, the approach could potentially be generalized to other disease states and immunological phenotypes. In a later analysis, about 16,000 TCR beta sequences were associated with specific HLA alleles at a false discovery rate of 0.05. In vitro tests confirmed that three of the cytomegalovirus-associated TCR beta chains recognize cytomegalovirus antigens. The study gave a list of under 200 TCR beta chains associated with cytomegalovirus. Strong co-occurrence of HLA alleles, especially DR and DQ, made assigning TCR associations to individual alleles difficult. A later analysis found that HLA-associated TCR beta chains were more clonally expanded and had lower generation probabilities than equally common non-associated chains. According to a later analysis, TCR association rates differed among HLA loci, with DRB1 alleles showing the most associated TCRs and HLA-C alleles showing the fewest. Because HLA typing was missing for some donors at each locus, association tests included only the typed subset. Cytomegalovirus status was reported to be diagnosed by the classifier with high specificity and sensitivity in both the original and validation cohorts. A later genetic analysis associated a missense DCLRE1C variant with V-gene and J-gene trimming of TCR beta chains, and an independent cohort replicated the association. A cluster of highly shared sequence variants was judged likely to represent a technical artifact of the sequencing pipeline. According to a later analysis, parvovirus B19, influenza, CMV and Epstein-Barr virus appeared linked to several top co-occurrence clusters. Because counts were too low, seventeen rarely observed V segments, including chromosome 9 orphons, were excluded from the earlier analysis of around 640 of the donors. A later genetic analysis reported fewer N-insertions in productive TCRs among donors in an Asian-associated ancestry cluster than the roughly 670-donor mean. Most CMV-associated TCR beta chains appeared to be HLA-restricted in a later analysis, and the HLA associations seemed to be driven largely by CMV exposure. In an earlier analysis of around 500 of the donors, most TCR beta V segments appeared in productive rearrangements about 87% or about 30% of the time, broadly matching IMGT annotations. A further reported finding was that TCR beta sequences accurately predicted the HLA-A and HLA-B alleles for most subjects in the first cohort. Only TCR beta chains were sequenced in this cohort, and the absence of alpha or paired-chain data limited detectable features. Most TCR sequences were seen in very few donors, while some public TCRs were found in many individuals. Presence/absence analyses assumed roughly uniform sequencing depth across donors, an assumption that may not hold. Linkage disequilibrium might explain the correlated functional status among segregating V segments, but an unknown experimental factor could not be ruled out.

What was sequenced was PBMCs. The sequence came from a young woman in good health and CMV-seronegative. This chain joins TRBV6-5 to TRBJ2-7, with TRBD2 identical over 12 junction bases. CDR3 reads: CASSPSSGGAYEQYF. The nucleotides read TGTGCCAGCAGCCCCTCTAGCGGGGGGGCATACGAGCAGTACTTC.